One and the same sample provided the 5 T cell receptor beta chains below, sequenced in a study of T cells after yellow fever vaccination. TCRdb ran MiXCR on the 5' RACE reads and lists one entry per CDR3 protein. This table has about 310,000 distinct CDR3 sequences, around 3.6% appearing once. The sample was PBMCs, taken on the day of the yellow fever booster vaccination. These receptors originate from a man aged 18 to 29 who received the YFV17D yellow fever vaccine.

This chain connects TRBV20-1 to TRBJ2-3, with TRBD2 matching over 10 bases. V dropped 3 bases and J dropped 5; count of bases not matched to a gene: 14. Germline V gene sequence: CDR1 DFQATT, CDR2 SNEGSKA (reference sequence). CDR3 length: 17 amino acids. CDR3 in DNA: TGCAGTGCTAGTGCGTCTAGCGGGGGAGGAACCAAAGATACGCAGTATTTT. Its protein is CSASASSGGGTKDTQYF.

V is TRBV6-5 and J is TRBJ2-7; perhaps TRBD1 as D (6 bases). The CDR3 has 15 amino acids. V lost 6 bases and J 10 bases, leaving 25 bases between the germline ends. Germline CDR1 and CDR2: MNHEY and SVGAGI. CDR3 amino acids: CASSPQDRPPWVQYV. CDR3 coding DNA: TGTGCCAGCAGCCCACAGGACAGACCCCCTTGGGTACAGTACGTC.

The chain combines TRBV7-2 with TRBJ2-1; no clear D. The CDR3 is made up of 13 amino acids. Germline CDR1 is SGHTA and CDR2 is FQGNSA. V lost 2 bases and J 6 bases, leaving 8 bases between the germline ends. Here the CDR3 DNA reads TGTGCCAGCAGCTTACCTCCGTTCAATGAGCAGTTCTTC. It specifies CASSLPPFNEQFF.

This clonotype turned up a few times. This chain joins TRBV19 and TRBJ1-2; D gene uncertain. Germline lookup yields CDR1 LNHDA and CDR2 SQIVND (reference sequence). The CDR3 sequence is 15 residues long. V dropped 6 bases and J dropped 0 bases, with 14 bases sitting between them. The CDR3 coding sequence is TGTGCCAGTAGACCCACCGGGAGACCTAACTATGGCTACACCTTC. Its protein product is CASRPTGRPNYGYTF. The full variable domain, in which reference TRBV19 and TRBJ1-2 provide the parts outside the CDR3, is DGGITQSPKYLFRKEGQNVTLSCEQNLNHDAMYWYRQDPGQGLRLIYYSQIVNDFQKGDIAEGYSVSREKKESFPLTVTSAQKNPTAFYLCASRPTGRPNYGYTFGSGTRLTVV.

This clonotype occurred a few times. The J gene is TRBJ2-3, the V gene TRBV7-2, with TRBD2 as a possible D gene (6 bases). The CDR3 loop spans 17 amino acids. V gave up 0 bases and J gave up 0 bases, with 13 bases separating them. Germline V lookup: CDR1 SGHTA, CDR2 FQGNSA. The CDR3 DNA reads TGTGCCAGCAGCTTAGCGTGGCGGGGAAAAAGCACAGATACGCAGTATTTT. It is translated as CASSLAWRGKSTDTQYF.